The 22 T cell receptor beta chains below all came from one sample that was sequenced in a study of tumor-infiltrating lymphocytes in primary liver carcinoma. Total RNA amounting to 450 to 500 ng was the source from which TCR beta cDNA was made with a constant-region primer. Three nested multiplex PCR rounds, a slightly modified ARM-PCR method, built the TCR beta libraries. With TRBV1-TRBV30 forward primers and a C-beta reverse primer, the first two PCR rounds were run for approximately 10 cycles each. Using its own MiXCR run on the multiplex PCR reads, TCRdb lists one record per CDR3 protein. The repertoire holds around 330,000 distinct CDR3 sequences, with 65% as singletons. It was unsorted whole blood that yielded blood RNA, and germline DNA was also extracted. The sequenced sample was peripheral blood. These receptors originate from a man in his forties with primary liver carcinoma and hepatitis B virus infection.

V and J are TRBV6-1 and TRBJ2-4; 11 nucleotides match TRBD1. This CDR3 contains 17 residues. V was clipped by 5 bases and J by 14 bases; unmatched bases: 20. CDR1 is MNHNS and CDR2 is SASEGT in the germline V gene. CDR3 nucleotides: TGTGCCAGCAGTTTACGAGCTCCGGGACAGGGGGTCGTCTGCGAGTACTTC. Protein product: CASSLRAPGQGVVCEYF.

This clonotype was picked up one time. This rearrangement joins TRBV28 to TRBJ1-6; no clear D gene. V gave up 6 bases and J gave up 7 bases, with 13 bases separating them. The germline CDR1 and CDR2 sequences are MDHEN and SYDVKM. This CDR3 is built from 14 residues. The DNA of the CDR3 is TGTGCCAGCAGAGGACCGACCGAGAATTCACCCCTCCACTTT. It encodes CASRGPTENSPLHF.

This clonotype has just a few counts. The chain carries TRBV6-4 and TRBJ2-1; 7 nucleotides align to TRBD2. Germline-derived CDR1 and CDR2 are MRHNA and SNTAGT. V lost 6 bases, J lost 1 base, and 6 bases stayed unmatched. The CDR3 covers 15 residues. This CDR3 is CASRSTSASYNEQFF. The CDR3 DNA follows: TGTGCCAGCAGATCTACTAGCGCATCCTACAATGAGCAGTTCTTC.

This clonotype was counted once. A junction end diverges from the germline sequence, so it may reflect a read error. The V call is TRBV28, the J call TRBJ2-3; TRBD2 aligns across 9 bases. The CDR3 has 14 residues. CDR1 MDHEN and CDR2 SYDVKM come from the germline V gene. CDR3 residues: CASSFSGSTNTQYF. For the CDR3, the DNA is TGTGCCAGCAGTTTTAGCGGGAGCACAAATACGCAGTATTTT.

This chain joins TRBV20-1 and TRBJ2-1; D is possibly TRBD1 (5 bases). CDR3 length: 11 amino acids. V was cut by 6 bases and J by 9 bases, with 12 bases left in between. CDR1 and CDR2 from the germline V gene are DFQATT and SNEGSKA (reference sequence). CDR3 in amino acids: CSALNRREQFF. The CDR3 region has the DNA TGCAGTGCCCTAAACAGGCGTGAGCAGTTCTTC.

Details on this clonotype: A clone one base away is much larger, so this may be a read error. This chain uses TRBV6-2 or TRBV6-3 with TRBJ2-5, with a weak D call TRBD2 (7 bases). Germline-derived CDR1 and CDR2 are MNHEY and SVGEGT. There are 14 residues in the CDR3. The CDR3 loop reads CVSRQPGEGETQYF. The CDR3 DNA is TGTGTCAGCAGACAACCAGGGGAGGGGGAGACCCAGTACTTC.

This clonotype was observed at least ten times. The chain joins TRBV7-9 to TRBJ2-2; D not resolved. There are 11 residues in the CDR3. The germline V and J ends were trimmed by 2 bases and 6 bases, with 1 base remaining between them. CDR1 and CDR2 (germline): SEHNR, FQNEAQ (reference sequence). CDR3 nucleotide sequence: TGTGCCAGCAGCTTATCCGGGGAGCTGTTTTTT. Translation gives CASSLSGELFF.

This clonotype was observed many times. This chain links TRBV5-8 with TRBJ1-5; D is unclear. V lost 1 base, J lost 3 bases, and 8 bases lay in between. Germline V gives CDR1 SGHTS, CDR2 YDEGEE. This CDR3 has 14 amino acids. The CDR3 sequence is CASSLRQPNQPQHF. CDR3 bases: TGTGCCAGCAGCTTGCGGCAGCCCAATCAGCCCCAGCATTTT.

The rearrangement joins TRBV6-5 to TRBJ1-2; tentatively, D is TRBD1 (6 bases). Trimming cost V 5 bases and J 4 bases, with 20 bases left between them. CDR3 size: 16 residues. The germline gives CDR1 MNHEY, CDR2 SVGAGI. The CDR3 loop reads CASSQAIADRSYGYTF. CDR3 sequence (DNA): TGTGCCAGCAGTCAGGCAATAGCGGACAGATCCTATGGCTACACCTTC.

This rearrangement joins TRBV6-2 or TRBV6-3 to TRBJ2-4; 7 bases are a match to TRBD1. Losses at the gene ends were 6 bases for V and 8 bases for J; bases not matched to a gene: 13. Germline loops: CDR1 MNHEY, CDR2 SVGEGT. The CDR3 consists of 15 residues. The CDR3 DNA sequence: TGTGCCAGCAGCCGACAGGGACACTTCAACGACATTCAGTACTTC. This codes for CASSRQGHFNDIQYF.

Points on this clonotype: A much larger clone differs by one base, so this may be a read error. It is likely a read error, because the conserved phenylalanine at the end of the CDR3 is missing. This chain uses TRBV6-2 or TRBV6-3 with TRBJ2-5; no firm D call. Per germline, CDR1 MNHEY and CDR2 SVGEGT. The CDR3 covers 14 residues. V lost 7 bases to trimming and J lost 1 base, with 13 bases between them. In DNA form, the CDR3 reads TGTGCCAGCACCCGAGGCCCATTCCAAGAGACCCAGTACCTC. Translation: CASTRGPFQETQYL.

Of note for this clonotype: Sequence at one end of the junction differs from germline and may be a read error. The V and J genes are TRBV11-2 and TRBJ2-1; D unclear. The CDR3 consists of 16 residues. The germline CDR1 and CDR2 sequences are SGHAT and FQNNGV. CDR3 residues: CASTFSGQSSYNVQFF. CDR3 coding DNA: TGTGCCAGCACCTTTTCTGGCCAGAGCTCCTACAATGTGCAGTTCTTC.

The rearrangement joins TRBV14 to TRBJ2-1; possibly TRBD2 for D (6 bases). Germline V gene lookup returns CDR1 SGHDN and CDR2 FVKESK. The CDR3 is made up of 15 amino acids. Deletions cut 1 base from V and 7 bases from J, with 14 bases between. CDR3 region: CASSQGQTRRNEQFF. CDR3 DNA sequence: TGTGCCAGCAGCCAAGGTCAGACTAGACGAAATGAGCAGTTCTTC.

A note on this clonotype: One end of the junction fails to match germline, which may point to a read error. The chain joins TRBV6-2 or TRBV6-3 to TRBJ1-1; no definite D call. The CDR3 consists of 12 residues. Looked up from germline, CDR1 is MNHEY and CDR2 is SVGEGT. The CDR3 region has the DNA TGTGCCGGCAGTTACCGACAAAGACAAGCTTTCTTT. Protein: CAGSYRQRQAFF.

A word on this clonotype: A much bigger clone sits one base away, suggesting this may be a read error. The chain is built from TRBV7-9 and TRBJ2-3, with D unresolved. The V end was cut by 7 bases, the J end by 3 bases, with 8 bases between. The CDR3 consists of 12 residues. Germline assignment: CDR1 SEHNR and CDR2 FQNEAQ (reference sequence). CDR3 DNA: TGTGCCAGCATCTCCGTTACAGATACGCAGTATTTT. As protein: CASISVTDTQYF.

Points on this clonotype: Being one base from a much bigger clone, this may be a read error. The chain carries TRBV12-3 or TRBV12-4 and TRBJ1-5, with D possibly being TRBD1 (5 bases). This CDR3 has 13 residues. V gave up 3 bases and J gave up 8 bases, with 11 bases separating them. In DNA form, the CDR3 reads TGTGCCAGCAGTTTTGTGGGGGTTGAGCCCCAGCATTTT. The encoded protein is CASSFVGVEPQHF.

On this clonotype itself: A junction boundary mismatches the germline segment, possibly from a read error. The chain employs TRBV7-8 and TRBJ2-1, with D tentatively TRBD2 (6 bases). There are 15 residues in the CDR3. Germline-derived CDR1 and CDR2 are SGHVS and FQNEAQ. The DNA for the CDR3 is TGTGCCAGCAACTTTAGGAGGGGCTCCTACAATGAGGAGTTCTTC. Protein sequence: CASNFRRGSYNEEFF.

As for this clonotype: Likely a read error: the CDR3 ends without its conserved phenylalanine or tryptophan. V gene TRBV11-2 combines with J gene TRBJ1-1; the D is unclear. CDR1 is SGHAT, CDR2 FQNNGV, per germline. This CDR3 is 15 amino acids long. Here the CDR3 DNA reads TGTGCCCGCAGCTTGGCCAGGACGGCAAACACTGAAGCTTTCCTT. It codes for CARSLARTANTEAFL.

The chain links TRBV6-4 to TRBJ2-1; D may match TRBD1 or TRBD2 (5 bases each). Trimming cost V 8 bases and J 1 base, with 18 bases left between them. The CDR3 spans 16 residues. Germline V lookup: CDR1 MRHNA, CDR2 SNTAGT. The CDR3 nucleotides read TGTGCCAGCCGGGGAAAGGGGCCCGAGTCCTACAATGAGCAGTTCTTC. Translation: CASRGKGPESYNEQFF.

As to this clonotype: A much larger clone lies one base from this, so it may be a read error. This is likely a read error, given that the CDR3 carries no conserved phenylalanine or tryptophan at its end. The J gene is TRBJ1-2, the V gene TRBV6-2 or TRBV6-3, with D perhaps matching TRBD1 (5 bases). Germline loops: CDR1 MNHEY, CDR2 SVGEGT. The CDR3 consists of 14 residues. V lost 5 bases, J lost 6 bases, and 16 bases lay in between. This CDR3 is CASSRDGLGNGYTI. CDR3 sequence (DNA): TGTGCCAGCAGTCGGGACGGCCTGGGGAATGGCTACACCATC.

There are many counts of this clonotype. V gene TRBV6-1 combines with J gene TRBJ2-3, with TRBD2 matching over 9 bases. The CDR3 contains 16 residues. The V gene's germline CDR1 is MNHNS and CDR2 SASEGT. V gave up 9 bases and J gave up 3 bases; unmatched junction bases: 13. The CDR3 bases are TGTGCCAGTTCTAGCGGGGATAATAGCTGGACAGATACGCAGTATTTT. Translation gives CASSSGDNSWTDTQYF.

Remarks on this clonotype: An end of the junction differs from the germline gene, which may be a read error. The chain couples TRBV4-1 to TRBJ1-1, with TRBD1 identical over 7 bases. CDR3 length equals 16 residues. Germline CDR1 and CDR2: MGHRA and YSYEKL. Written as DNA, the CDR3 is TGCACCAGCAGCCGATCCTGGACGTACAGGGGAATTGAAGCTTTCTTT. Its translation is CTSSRSWTYRGIEAFF.